A selection of T cell receptor beta chains follows, all from one sample in a study of CXCR3-negative and CXCR3-positive naive CD8 T cells. TCRdb reprocessed the 5' RACE reads and reports one entry per CDR3 protein, with no DNA. The listing records about 42,000 distinct CDR3 sequences. What was sequenced was naive CXCR3- CD8+ T cells from blood. The receptor source for this set is a human donor in good health. Some clones in this sample may be carry-over from other donors' samples. Each CDR3 is given with its conserved first and last residue.

v_call: TRBV6-4; cdr3_length: 15; j_call: TRBJ2-1; cdr3_aa: CASSPTDSSYNEQFF
v_call: TRBV7-2; cdr3_length: 17; j_call: TRBJ2-7; cdr3_aa: CASSAPSSGPLVYEQYF
v_call: TRBV29-1; cdr3_length: 12; j_call: TRBJ2-1; cdr3_aa: CSVWGVYNEQFF
v_call: TRBV4-2; cdr3_length: 14; j_call: TRBJ2-1; cdr3_aa: CASSGGADGNEQFF
v_call: TRBV7-6; cdr3_length: 14; j_call: TRBJ2-2; cdr3_aa: CASSLDPNTGELFF
v_call: TRBV13; cdr3_length: 15; j_call: TRBJ2-3; cdr3_aa: CASSFSGLATDTQYF
v_call: TRBV20-1; cdr3_length: 13; j_call: TRBJ2-1; cdr3_aa: CSATFRSYNEQFF
v_call: TRBV21-1; cdr3_length: 17; j_call: TRBJ2-3; cdr3_aa: CASSTYGRTDRTDTQYF
v_call: TRBV29-1; cdr3_length: 13; j_call: TRBJ1-1; cdr3_aa: CSVADGGNTEAFF
v_call: TRBV29-1; cdr3_length: 13; j_call: TRBJ2-3; cdr3_aa: CSVVGGVTDTQYF
v_call: TRBV4-2; cdr3_length: 17; j_call: TRBJ2-7; cdr3_aa: CASSQESGAPSSYEQYF
v_call: TRBV29-1; cdr3_length: 14; j_call: TRBJ2-1; cdr3_aa: CSIRLAGAYNEQFF
v_call: TRBV20-1; cdr3_length: 16; j_call: TRBJ2-2; cdr3_aa: CSARADQRENTGELFF
v_call: TRBV5-1; cdr3_length: 16; j_call: TRBJ2-2; cdr3_aa: CASSLEREADTGELFF
v_call: TRBV12-3/TRBV12-4; cdr3_length: 14; j_call: TRBJ2-5; cdr3_aa: CASSKLEGIETQYF
v_call: TRBV20-1; cdr3_length: 11; j_call: TRBJ1-1; cdr3_aa: CSARIGTEAFF
v_call: TRBV5-1; cdr3_length: 17; j_call: TRBJ2-3; cdr3_aa: CASSLSGTGSPTDTQYF
v_call: TRBV28; cdr3_length: 14; j_call: TRBJ2-7; cdr3_aa: CASSTGGPEYEQYF
v_call: TRBV28; cdr3_length: 12; j_call: TRBJ2-3; cdr3_aa: CASRTQGDTQYF
v_call: TRBV14; cdr3_length: 15; j_call: TRBJ1-1; cdr3_aa: CASSHGGGTNTEAFF